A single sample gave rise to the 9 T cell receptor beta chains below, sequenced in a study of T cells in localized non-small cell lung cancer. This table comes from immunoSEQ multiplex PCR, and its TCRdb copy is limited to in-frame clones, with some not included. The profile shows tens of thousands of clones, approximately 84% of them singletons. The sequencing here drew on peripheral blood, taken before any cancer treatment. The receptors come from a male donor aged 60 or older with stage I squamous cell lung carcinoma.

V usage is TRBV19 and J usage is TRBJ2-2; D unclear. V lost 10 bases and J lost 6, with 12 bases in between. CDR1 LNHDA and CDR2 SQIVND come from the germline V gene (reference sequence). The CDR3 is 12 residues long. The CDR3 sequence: CAIETPSGELFF. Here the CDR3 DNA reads TGTGCCATTGAGACCCCCTCCGGGGAGCTGTTTTTT.

CDR3 loop: CASSLATGGDTQYF. The CDR3 bases are TGTGCCAGCAGCTTGGCCACAGGGGGAGATACGCAGTATTTT. This rearrangement joins TRBV7-2 to TRBJ2-3; 8 bases are shared with TRBD1. CDR1 and CDR2 from the germline V gene are SGHTA and FQGNSA. Trimming at V came to 3 bases and at J to 5 bases, leaving 4 bases not matched to a gene. The CDR3 has 14 residues.

In nucleotides, the CDR3 is TGTGCCAGCAGCTTAGCGGGCGGGAGGGCCTGGGATACGCAGTATTTT. Translated, it gives CASSLAGGRAWDTQYF. V and J are TRBV7-2 and TRBJ2-3; TRBD2 matches at 9 bases. The CDR3 has 16 residues. Unmatched junction bases numbered 7, after V lost 0 bases and J lost 6 bases. CDR1 is SGHTA and CDR2 is FQGNSA in the germline V gene.

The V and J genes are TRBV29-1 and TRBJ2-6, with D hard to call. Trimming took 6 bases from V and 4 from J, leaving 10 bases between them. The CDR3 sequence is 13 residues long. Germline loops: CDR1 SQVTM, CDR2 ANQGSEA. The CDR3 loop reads CSVSTDGANVLTF. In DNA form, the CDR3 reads TGCAGCGTCTCCACTGACGGGGCCAACGTCCTGACTTTC. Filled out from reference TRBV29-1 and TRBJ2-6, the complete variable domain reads SAVISQKPSRDICQRGTSLTIQCQVDSQVTMMFWYRQQPGQSLTLIATANQGSEATYESGFVIDKFPISRPNLTFSTLTVSNMSPEDSSIYLCSVSTDGANVLTFGAGSRLTVL.

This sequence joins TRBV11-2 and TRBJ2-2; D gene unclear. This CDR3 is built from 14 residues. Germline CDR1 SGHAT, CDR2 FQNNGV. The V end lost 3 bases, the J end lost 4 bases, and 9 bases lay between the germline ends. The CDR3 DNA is TGTGCCAGCAGCTTGGGGTTACGCACCGGGGAGCTGTTTTTT. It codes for CASSLGLRTGELFF.

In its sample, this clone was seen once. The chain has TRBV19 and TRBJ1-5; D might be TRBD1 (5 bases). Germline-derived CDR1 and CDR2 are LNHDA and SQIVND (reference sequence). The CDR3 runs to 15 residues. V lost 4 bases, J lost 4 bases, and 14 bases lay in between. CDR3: CASSKRDGENQPQHF. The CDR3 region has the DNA TGTGCCAGTAGTAAAAGGGACGGGGAGAATCAGCCCCAGCATTTT.

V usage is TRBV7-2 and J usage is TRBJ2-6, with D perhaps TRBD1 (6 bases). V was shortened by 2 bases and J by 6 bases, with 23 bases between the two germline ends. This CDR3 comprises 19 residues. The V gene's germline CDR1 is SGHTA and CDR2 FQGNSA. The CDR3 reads CASSLRGSSPSGAANVLTF. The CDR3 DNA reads TGTGCCAGCAGCTTAAGGGGGAGTTCTCCCTCTGGGGCGGCCAACGTCCTGACTTTC.

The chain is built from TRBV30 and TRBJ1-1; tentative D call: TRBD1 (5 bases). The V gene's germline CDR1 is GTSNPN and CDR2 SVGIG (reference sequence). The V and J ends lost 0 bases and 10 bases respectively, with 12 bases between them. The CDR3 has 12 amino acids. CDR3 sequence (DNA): TGTGCCTGGAGTGTACGCAGGGAGGTAGCTTTCTTT. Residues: CAWSVRREVAFF.

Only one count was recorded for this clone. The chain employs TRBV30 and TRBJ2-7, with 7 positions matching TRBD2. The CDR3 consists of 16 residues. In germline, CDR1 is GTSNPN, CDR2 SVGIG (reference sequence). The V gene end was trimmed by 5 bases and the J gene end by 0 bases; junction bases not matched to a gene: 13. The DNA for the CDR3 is TGTGCCTGGGGGAGGTCTGCGGGAGATATCTCCTACGAGCAGTACTTC. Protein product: CAWGRSAGDISYEQYF. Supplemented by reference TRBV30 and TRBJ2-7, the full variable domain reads SQTIHQWPATLVQPVGSPLSLECTVEGTSNPNLYWYRQAAGRGLQLLFYSVGIGQISSEVPQNLSASRPQDRQFILSSKKLLLSDSGFYLCAWGRSAGDISYEQYFGPGTRLTVT.